The clone carrying this T cell receptor (beta chain) showed up just a few times. CDR3 length: 15 residues. The V and J ends lost 0 bases and 0 bases, in that order; junction bases with no gene match: 1. Germline V lookup: CDR1 MNHEY, CDR2 SMNVEV (reference sequence). Assay used: immunoSEQ multiplex PCR; TCRdb lists only in-frame clones, some missing. Among more than 100,000 clones listed, 80% to 90% were seen once. This sample was included in a study of control samples from healthy donors and cancer patients. Sequenced: PBMCs. The sequence derives from a man aged 60-69 years with lung cancer. The chain carries TRBV27 and TRBJ1-2, with 7 bases lining up with TRBD1. Written as DNA, the CDR3 is TGTGCCAGCAGTTTATCAGGGGGCTCTAACTATGGCTACACCTTC. Its protein product is CASSLSGGSNYGYTF.